This TCR beta chain originates from a study of early T cells in non-severe SARS-CoV-2 infection. On the study more broadly: It was bulk RNA from unsorted whole blood that was sequenced, and the chains were unpaired. Broader study findings: Matching with VDJdb favored anti-spike CD8 responses (missing private and CD4 specificities).

Each single cDNA molecule received a unique molecular identifier. TCRdb redid the calling of the 5' RACE reads with MiXCR, one entry per CDR3 protein. The sample lists approximately 50,000 distinct CDR3 sequences, around 9.5% occurring once. As concerns this clonotype: Its antigen is not identified.

The specimen sequenced was whole blood. This sequence originates from an adult who was a healthcare worker with PCR-confirmed SARS-CoV-2 infection or an uninfected control (not recorded which).

The CDR3 sequence: CASSGQGLNEKLFF. The CDR3 DNA is TGTGCCAGCAGCGGCCAGGGGCTTAATGAAAAACTGTTTTTT. The chain recombines TRBV5-4 with TRBJ1-4, with D tentatively TRBD1 (6 bases). The CDR3 runs to 14 residues. Trimming stripped 4 bases from V and 4 bases from J, with 11 bases between. Germline CDR1 reads SGHNT; CDR2 reads YYREEE (reference sequence).